This record looks at one T cell receptor beta chain sequence and its context. This record belongs to a study of blood T cell repertoires in COVID-19. Study-wide background: Samples taken during acute and convalescent COVID-19 were collected in the United States, Italy and Spain. Sources were T cells, B-cell-depleted T cells, or PBMCs; the material itself was cDNA or gDNA.

This CDR3 has 15 amino acids. Germline V gene sequence: CDR1 SGDLS, CDR2 YYNGEE. V shed 0 bases, J shed 2 bases, and the junction held 3 bases outside the gene matches. Those enrolled in Seattle joined during active infection and were followed longitudinally afterward. As handled by the study authors: Amplification of reference gene primers was used by the study to estimate nucleated cell counts. Some clones are missing from TCRdb's copy, which holds only in-frame ones; the method was immunoSEQ multiplex PCR. The DNA was the basis for D and trimming; V, J and clone size are from that table. This sample has fewer than 200,000 clones, with 92% found just once.

This receptor was taken from a man younger than 45 with COVID-19, enrolled during active disease. Sequencing used peripheral blood. The genes are TRBV9 and TRBJ2-7; 9 bases agree with TRBD2. CDR3 loop: CASSVEAGGPYEQYF. The CDR3, as DNA: TGTGCCAGCAGCGTAGAGGCGGGAGGGCCCTACGAGCAGTACTTC.